The 20 T cell receptor beta chains listed next were all sequenced from one sample in a study of cytomegalovirus exposure and HLA in healthy donors. Assay: immunoSEQ multiplex PCR; the TCRdb copy retains only in-frame clones and omits some. Of approximately 140,000 clones in the sample, just under 85% are singletons; the top ten hold 1.4%. Sequencing was carried out using PBMCs. Every receptor here comes from a woman aged 25-40 years in good health and CMV-seronegative.

The V call is TRBV19, the J call TRBJ1-5; D may be TRBD1 (6 bases). Trimming removed 6 bases from V and 6 bases from J, with 15 bases in between. The CDR3 has 14 residues. The germline CDR1 and CDR2 sequences are LNHDA and SQIVND (reference sequence). The CDR3 DNA follows: TGTGCCAGTAGGTGGGGGCAGGGAATTCAGCCCCAGCATTTT. It is translated as CASRWGQGIQPQHF.

The genes are TRBV6-5 and TRBJ1-6; D is possibly TRBD1 (6 bases). This CDR3 comprises 14 residues. Germline-derived CDR1 and CDR2 are MNHEY and SVGAGI. V lost 6 bases and J lost 4, with 10 bases in between. The CDR3 region has the DNA TGTGCCAGCAGCCGACAGGAGTATAATTCACCCCTCCACTTT. Its translation is CASSRQEYNSPLHF.

The CDR3 loop is CASSPLRDRVGNEQFF. The CDR3, as DNA: TGTGCCAGCTCACCACTTCGGGACAGGGTAGGCAATGAGCAGTTCTTC. This chain uses TRBV18 with TRBJ2-1, with 9 bases matching TRBD1. This CDR3 has 16 residues. Germline loops: CDR1 KGHSH, CDR2 LQKENI. The J segment lost 6 bases and the V segment lost 1 base, leaving 7 bases of the junction unmatched.

This chain joins TRBV2 and TRBJ2-7, with a weak D call TRBD1 (6 bases). CDR3 size: 14 residues. V dropped 5 bases and J dropped 6 bases, with 17 bases sitting between them. Germline loops: CDR1 SNHLY, CDR2 FYNNEI. The chain's CDR3 is CASSNTGILSEQYF. In nucleotides, the CDR3 is TGTGCCAGCAGTAATACAGGGATCCTAAGCGAGCAGTACTTC. Full variable domain (missing parts from reference TRBV2 and TRBJ2-7): EPEVTQTPSHQVTQMGQEVILRCVPISNHLYFYWYRQILGQKVEFLVSFYNNEISEKSEIFDDQFSVERPDGSNFTLKIRSTKLEDSAMYFCASSNTGILSEQYFGPGTRLTVT.

The gene calls are TRBV2 and TRBJ1-1, with D tentatively TRBD1 (6 bases). In germline, CDR1 is SNHLY, CDR2 FYNNEI. Trimming took 2 bases from V and 5 from J, leaving 12 bases between them. CDR3 length: 14 residues. CDR3 DNA sequence: TGTGCCAGCAGTGAATTGCGGGGGCGGACTGAAGCTTTCTTT. This encodes CASSELRGRTEAFF. Looking up the rest from reference TRBV2 and TRBJ1-1 gives the full variable domain: EPEVTQTPSHQVTQMGQEVILRCVPISNHLYFYWYRQILGQKVEFLVSFYNNEISEKSEIFDDQFSVERPDGSNFTLKIRSTKLEDSAMYFCASSELRGRTEAFFGQGTRLTVV.

The rearrangement links TRBV6-1 to TRBJ1-2; the D gene is possibly TRBD1 (5 bases). Between the trimmed V and J ends, which lost 0 bases and 4 bases, there was a span of 15 bases. This CDR3 region has 16 residues. Germline-derived CDR1 and CDR2 are MNHNS and SASEGT. CDR3 protein: CASSEALVQGAYGYTF. The CDR3 DNA sequence: TGTGCCAGCAGTGAAGCCCTGGTGCAGGGCGCCTATGGCTACACCTTC.

Points on this clone: The junction differs from germline at one of its ends, possibly a read error. This rearrangement joins TRBV7-7 to TRBJ2-5, with 11 bases aligning to TRBD1. Per germline, CDR1 SSHAT and CDR2 FNYEAQ (reference sequence). The CDR3 sequence is 16 residues long. The CDR3 region has the DNA TGTGCTAGCAGCTCGAACGCCGGGACAGGGGGTGAGACCCAGTACTTC. It specifies CASSSNAGTGGETQYF.

On this clone itself: At one end the junction does not follow the germline gene, possibly because of a read error. The rearrangement uses TRBV2 and TRBJ2-7; 8 bases fit TRBD1. The CDR3 contains 13 residues. The germline V gene encodes CDR1 SNHLY and CDR2 FYNNEI. This chain's CDR3 is CAGSTGGSYEQYF. CDR3 bases: TGTGCCGGCAGCACAGGGGGCTCCTACGAGCAGTACTTC.

This clone was recorded only once. The chain has TRBV7-2 and TRBJ2-7; D might be TRBD2 (6 bases). Germline CDR1 is SGHTA and CDR2 is FQGNSA. CDR3 length: 13 residues. V was cut by 2 bases and J by 2 bases, with 7 bases left in between. The DNA for the CDR3 is TGTGCCAGCAGCTTATGGGGGGCCTACGAGCAGTACTTC. Translating gives CASSLWGAYEQYF.

This clone has only one observation. Written as DNA, the CDR3 is TGTGCCAGCAGCCCGCAGGGGGACTATGGCTACACCTTC. It codes for CASSPQGDYGYTF. The chain recombines TRBV5-4 with TRBJ1-2; 7 positions agree with TRBD1. CDR3 length: 13 residues. Per germline, CDR1 SGHNT and CDR2 YYREEE (reference sequence). V shed 4 bases and J 3 bases; nucleotides not matched to a gene: 3.

Here the CDR3 reads CAISESGLAGGETQYF. Written as DNA, the CDR3 is TGTGCCATCAGTGAGTCGGGACTAGCGGGGGGAGAGACCCAGTACTTC. The chain links TRBV10-3 to TRBJ2-5, with 15 bases lining up with TRBD2. Losses at the gene ends were 0 bases for V and 4 bases for J; bases not matched to a gene: 0. The CDR3 has 16 amino acids. Germline-derived CDR1 and CDR2 are ENHRY and SYGVKD.

V and J are TRBV28 and TRBJ2-3; 10 bases match TRBD2. The ends lost 5 bases at V and 4 bases at J; junction bases unmatched: 6. This CDR3 comprises 15 residues. Germline V gene data show CDR1 as MDHEN and CDR2 as SYDVKM. In DNA form, the CDR3 reads TGTGCCAGCAGTAAACAGCGGGGGGGGGCAGATACGCAGTATTTT. Protein sequence: CASSKQRGGADTQYF.

A single count supports this clone. This rearrangement joins TRBV28 to TRBJ2-1; possible D gene TRBD2, 5 bases. Trimming removed 6 bases from V and 4 bases from J, with 22 bases in between. This CDR3 contains 17 residues. CDR1 is MDHEN and CDR2 is SYDVKM in the germline V gene. The CDR3 reads CASSRPPYRGWYNEQFF. The CDR3 DNA sequence: TGTGCCAGCAGCCGACCACCGTACCGGGGATGGTACAATGAGCAGTTCTTC. Based on the CDR3 plus reference TRBV28 and TRBJ2-1, the full variable domain is DVKVTQSSRYLVKRTGEKVFLECVQDMDHENMFWYRQDPGLGLRLIYFSYDVKMKEKGDIPEGYSVSREKKERFSLILESASTNQTSMYLCASSRPPYRGWYNEQFFGPGTRLTVL.

The chain combines TRBV10-3 with TRBJ2-3; 8 bases line up with TRBD2. Germline V CDR1 and CDR2: ENHRY, SYGVKD. With V trimmed by 6 bases and J by 5 bases, 4 bases remained unmatched. The CDR3 is 13 residues long. CDR3 coding DNA: TGTGCCATCAGGGGACTAGAAGTAGATACGCAGTATTTT. Protein sequence: CAIRGLEVDTQYF.

The chain is built from TRBV29-1 and TRBJ1-2; D unresolved. Trimming stripped 2 bases from V and 4 bases from J, with 14 bases between. CDR1 and CDR2 (germline): SQVTM, ANQGSEA. There are 14 residues in the CDR3. CDR3 region: CSVENPQEGYGYTF. The CDR3 DNA follows: TGCAGCGTTGAAAACCCCCAGGAGGGCTATGGCTACACCTTC.

The rearrangement joins TRBV4-1 to TRBJ2-7, with D perhaps matching TRBD2 (6 bases). V was cut by 0 bases and J by 2 bases, with 20 bases left in between. Germline assignment: CDR1 MGHRA and CDR2 YSYEKL. This CDR3 comprises 18 residues. The CDR3 DNA follows: TGCGCCAGCAGCCAAGAAGGCGGCCCCGGGACTCGGGCCTACGAGCAGTACTTC. It encodes CASSQEGGPGTRAYEQYF.

The V call is TRBV28, the J call TRBJ2-7, with D possibly being TRBD1 (6 bases). The germline V and J ends were trimmed by 5 bases and 0 bases, with 14 bases remaining between them. The CDR3 extends over 15 amino acids. The germline V gene encodes CDR1 MDHEN and CDR2 SYDVKM. This CDR3 reads CASSNQWDNSYEQYF. Written as DNA, the CDR3 is TGTGCCAGCAGTAACCAATGGGACAACTCCTACGAGCAGTACTTC. The entire variable domain, with the rest obtained from reference TRBV28 and TRBJ2-7, is as follows: DVKVTQSSRYLVKRTGEKVFLECVQDMDHENMFWYRQDPGLGLRLIYFSYDVKMKEKGDIPEGYSVSREKKERFSLILESASTNQTSMYLCASSNQWDNSYEQYFGPGTRLTVT.

The V call is TRBV28, the J call TRBJ1-2, with D maybe TRBD1 (6 bases). Trimming stripped 6 bases from V and 5 bases from J, with 16 bases between. Germline CDR1 and CDR2: MDHEN and SYDVKM. The CDR3 is 14 amino acids. The CDR3 reads CASSTITGPYGYTF. The CDR3 region has the DNA TGTGCCAGCAGCACTATTACAGGGCCATATGGCTACACCTTC.

The V call is TRBV2, the J call TRBJ2-2; TRBD1 matches 9 bases. Germline lookup yields CDR1 SNHLY and CDR2 FYNNEI. The CDR3 totals 13 residues. After removal of 11 bases from V and 6 bases from J, the junction contained 7 bases not matched to a gene. The CDR3: CAVQGALAGELFF. CDR3 DNA: TGTGCCGTACAGGGGGCGCTCGCCGGGGAGCTGTTTTTT. The full variable domain, with the rest looked up from reference TRBV2 and TRBJ2-2, is EPEVTQTPSHQVTQMGQEVILRCVPISNHLYFYWYRQILGQKVEFLVSFYNNEISEKSEIFDDQFSVERPDGSNFTLKIRSTKLEDSAMYFCAVQGALAGELFFGEGSRLTVL.

This clone was recorded a few times. This chain uses TRBV6-4 with TRBJ1-2; TRBD1 might be the D (5 bases). This CDR3 is 14 amino acids long. Trimming took off 7 bases at V and 7 bases at J, with 19 bases between the two ends. The germline CDR1 and CDR2 sequences are MRHNA and SNTAGT. CDR3 DNA: TGTGCCAGCATAGGAATGGGGGGAAGGGCTGGCTACACCTTC. Translation gives CASIGMGGRAGYTF.